This T cell receptor (beta chain) came from a study of T-cell reconstitution after alpha-beta-depleted transplantation in children. Study results and limitations: Expanded clones from the graft, numbering several hundred, reportedly supplied alpha-beta T cells about two months after transplant. A year had passed since transplant, and T-cell counts and diversity by then came mostly from newly produced T cells. It was surviving recipient T cells and thymic progenitors that gave some patients high TCRbeta diversity at day 60.

Trimming took 4 bases from V and 6 from J, leaving 10 bases between them. CDR1 MGHRA and CDR2 YSYEKL come from the germline V gene. The length of the CDR3 is 12 residues. This clonotype was detected ten times or more. Its matching antigen is unknown. TCRbeta library preparation incorporated unique molecular identifiers. TCRdb re-analysed the PCR reads in MiXCR, keeping a single row per CDR3 protein. Altogether some 840,000 distinct CDR3 sequences are present, roughly 15% being singletons, with the ten largest covering under 6%. The source of this sequence is a male patient younger than 18 who had a stem cell transplant for acute lymphoblastic leukemia, so the T cells may come from the graft donor. This chain joins TRBV4-1 and TRBJ2-7, with a weak D call TRBD2 (6 bases). This sample comprised PBMCs, mostly from graft donor cells, obtained 360 days after TCRalphabeta/CD19-depleted stem cell transplant. The CDR3 nucleotides read TGCGCCAGCAGCCGCCAGGGAGGCGAGCAGTACTTC. This gives the protein CASSRQGGEQYF.